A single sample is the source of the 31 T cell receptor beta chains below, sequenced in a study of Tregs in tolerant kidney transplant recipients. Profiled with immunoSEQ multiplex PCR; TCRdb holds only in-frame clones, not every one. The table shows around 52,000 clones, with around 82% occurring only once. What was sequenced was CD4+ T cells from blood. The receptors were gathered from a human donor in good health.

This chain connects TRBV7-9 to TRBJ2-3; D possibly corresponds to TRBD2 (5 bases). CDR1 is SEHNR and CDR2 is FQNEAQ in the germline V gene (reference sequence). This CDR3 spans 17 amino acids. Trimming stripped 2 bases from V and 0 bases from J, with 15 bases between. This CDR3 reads CASSLMSRTSSTDTQYF. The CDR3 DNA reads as TGTGCCAGCAGCTTAATGAGTCGGACTTCTAGCACAGATACGCAGTATTTT.

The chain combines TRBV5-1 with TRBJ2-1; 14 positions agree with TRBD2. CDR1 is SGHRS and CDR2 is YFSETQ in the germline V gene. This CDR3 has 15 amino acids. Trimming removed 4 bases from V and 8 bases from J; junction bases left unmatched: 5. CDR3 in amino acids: CASSPGLAGGYEQFF. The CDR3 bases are TGCGCCAGCAGCCCCGGACTAGCGGGAGGCTATGAGCAGTTCTTC.

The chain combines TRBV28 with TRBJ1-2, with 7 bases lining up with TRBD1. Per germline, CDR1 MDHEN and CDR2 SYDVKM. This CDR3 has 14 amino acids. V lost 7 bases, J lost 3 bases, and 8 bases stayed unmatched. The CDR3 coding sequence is TGTGCCAGCACCTTCGACAGGGTGGACTATGGCTACACCTTC. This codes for CASTFDRVDYGYTF.

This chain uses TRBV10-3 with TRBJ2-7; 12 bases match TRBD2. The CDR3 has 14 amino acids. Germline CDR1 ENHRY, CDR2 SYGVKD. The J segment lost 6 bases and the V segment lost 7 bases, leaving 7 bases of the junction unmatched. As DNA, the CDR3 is TGTGCCATCACCACCCTAGCGGGAGGGGGCGAGCAGTACTTC. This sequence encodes CAITTLAGGGEQYF.

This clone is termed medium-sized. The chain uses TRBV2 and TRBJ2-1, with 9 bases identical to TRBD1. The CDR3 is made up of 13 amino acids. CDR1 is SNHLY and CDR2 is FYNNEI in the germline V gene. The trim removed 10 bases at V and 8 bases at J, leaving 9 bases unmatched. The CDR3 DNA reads TGTGCCACCGCCGGGACAGGGTATGATGAGCAGTTCTTC. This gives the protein CATAGTGYDEQFF.

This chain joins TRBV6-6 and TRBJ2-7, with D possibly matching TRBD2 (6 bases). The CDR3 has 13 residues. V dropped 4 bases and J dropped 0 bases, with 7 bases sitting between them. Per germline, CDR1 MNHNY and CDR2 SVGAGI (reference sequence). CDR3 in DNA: TGTGCCAGCAGTTCCGGGGGCTCCTACGAGCAGTACTTC. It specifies CASSSGGSYEQYF.

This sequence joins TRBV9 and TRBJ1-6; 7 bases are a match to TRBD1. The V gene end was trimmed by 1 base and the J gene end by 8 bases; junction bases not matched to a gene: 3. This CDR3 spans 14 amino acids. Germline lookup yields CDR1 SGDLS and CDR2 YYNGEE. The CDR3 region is CASSVTGVDSPLHF. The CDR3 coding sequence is TGTGCCAGCAGCGTAACAGGGGTGGATTCACCCCTCCACTTT.

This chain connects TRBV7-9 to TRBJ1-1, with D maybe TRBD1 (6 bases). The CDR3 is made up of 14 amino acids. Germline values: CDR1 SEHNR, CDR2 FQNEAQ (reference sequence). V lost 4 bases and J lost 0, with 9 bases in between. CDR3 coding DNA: TGTGCCAGCAGCTCAAGGACAGTGAACACTGAAGCTTTCTTT. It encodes CASSSRTVNTEAFF.

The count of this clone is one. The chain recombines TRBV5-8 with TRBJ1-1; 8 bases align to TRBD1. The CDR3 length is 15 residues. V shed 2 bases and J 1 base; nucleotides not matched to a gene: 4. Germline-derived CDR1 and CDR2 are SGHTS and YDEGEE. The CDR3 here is CASSFPGTGNTEAFF. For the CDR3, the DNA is TGTGCCAGCAGCTTCCCCGGGACAGGGAACACTGAAGCTTTCTTT.

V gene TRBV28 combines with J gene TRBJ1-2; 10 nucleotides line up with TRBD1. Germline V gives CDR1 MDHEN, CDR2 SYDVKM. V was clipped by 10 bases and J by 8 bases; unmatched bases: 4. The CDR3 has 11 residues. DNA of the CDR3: TGTGCCACGGGGACAGGGGAGGGCTACACCTTC. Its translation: CATGTGEGYTF.

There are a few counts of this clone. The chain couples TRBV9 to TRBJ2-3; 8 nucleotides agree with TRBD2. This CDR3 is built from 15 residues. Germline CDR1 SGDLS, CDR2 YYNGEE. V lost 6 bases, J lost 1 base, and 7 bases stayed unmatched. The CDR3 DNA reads TGTGCCAGCAATCGGGAGGGCCGAGGCACAGATACGCAGTATTTT. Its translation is CASNREGRGTDTQYF.

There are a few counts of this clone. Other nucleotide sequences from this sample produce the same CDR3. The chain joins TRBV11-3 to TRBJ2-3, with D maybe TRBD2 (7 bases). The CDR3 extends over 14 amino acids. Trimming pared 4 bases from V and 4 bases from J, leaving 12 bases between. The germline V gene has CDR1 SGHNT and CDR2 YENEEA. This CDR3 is CASSSRGGADTQYF. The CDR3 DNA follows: TGTGCCAGCAGCTCCCGCGGGGGCGCAGATACGCAGTATTTT.

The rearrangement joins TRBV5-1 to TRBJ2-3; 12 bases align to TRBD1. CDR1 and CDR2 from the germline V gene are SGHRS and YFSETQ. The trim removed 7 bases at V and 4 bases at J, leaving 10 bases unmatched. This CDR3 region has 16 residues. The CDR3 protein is CASARTGQGAADTQYF. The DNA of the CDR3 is TGCGCCAGCGCCCGAACGGGACAGGGGGCGGCAGATACGCAGTATTTT.

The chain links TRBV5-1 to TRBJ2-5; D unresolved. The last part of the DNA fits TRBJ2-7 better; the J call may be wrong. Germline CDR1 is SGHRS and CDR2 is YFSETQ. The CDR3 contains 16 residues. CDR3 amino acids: CASSLAPFRRSYEQYF. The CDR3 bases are TGCGCCAGCAGCTTGGCTCCCTTTCGACGGTCCTACGAGCAGTACTTC.

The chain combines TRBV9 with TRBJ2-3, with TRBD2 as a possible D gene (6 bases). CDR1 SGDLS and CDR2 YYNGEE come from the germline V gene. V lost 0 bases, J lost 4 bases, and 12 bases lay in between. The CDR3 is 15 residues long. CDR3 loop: CASSVVGGSADTQYF. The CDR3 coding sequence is TGTGCCAGCAGCGTAGTAGGAGGGTCCGCAGATACGCAGTATTTT.

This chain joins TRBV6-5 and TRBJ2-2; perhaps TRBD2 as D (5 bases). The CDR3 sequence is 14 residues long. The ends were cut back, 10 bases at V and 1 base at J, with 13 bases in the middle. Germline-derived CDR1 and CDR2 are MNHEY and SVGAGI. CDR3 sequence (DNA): TGTGCCACCTCACGGGCGGGGAACACCGGGGAGCTGTTTTTT. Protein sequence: CATSRAGNTGELFF.

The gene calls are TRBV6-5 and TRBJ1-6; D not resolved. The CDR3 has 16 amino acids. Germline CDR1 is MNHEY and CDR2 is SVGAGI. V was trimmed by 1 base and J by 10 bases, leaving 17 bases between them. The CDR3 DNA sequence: TGTGCCAGCAGTTACTTAGTTGCGGCTTACAACTCACCCCTCCACTTT. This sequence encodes CASSYLVAAYNSPLHF.

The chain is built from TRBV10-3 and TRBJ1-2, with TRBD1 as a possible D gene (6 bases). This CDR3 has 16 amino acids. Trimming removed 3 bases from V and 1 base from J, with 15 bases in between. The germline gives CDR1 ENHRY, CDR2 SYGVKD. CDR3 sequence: CAISDGGGAFNYGYTF. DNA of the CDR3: TGTGCCATCAGTGACGGCGGGGGCGCTTTTAACTATGGCTACACCTTC.

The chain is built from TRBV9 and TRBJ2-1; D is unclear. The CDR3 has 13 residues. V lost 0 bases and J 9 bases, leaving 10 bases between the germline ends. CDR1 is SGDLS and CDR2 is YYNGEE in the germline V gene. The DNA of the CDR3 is TGTGCCAGCAGCGTAGCTGAACCCCTTGAGCAGTTCTTC. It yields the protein CASSVAEPLEQFF.

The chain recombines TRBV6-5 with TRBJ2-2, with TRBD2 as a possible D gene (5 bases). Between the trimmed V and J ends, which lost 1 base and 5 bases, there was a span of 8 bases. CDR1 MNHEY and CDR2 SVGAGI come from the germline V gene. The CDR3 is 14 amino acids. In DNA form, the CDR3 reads TGTGCCAGCAGTTACTTTAGAGGGACCGGGGAGCTGTTTTTT. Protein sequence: CASSYFRGTGELFF.

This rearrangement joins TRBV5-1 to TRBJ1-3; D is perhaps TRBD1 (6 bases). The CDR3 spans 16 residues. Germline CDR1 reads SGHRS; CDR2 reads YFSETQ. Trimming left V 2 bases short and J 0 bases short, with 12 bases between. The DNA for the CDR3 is TGCGCCAGCAGCTTTCAGGGGCCGAACTCTGGAAACACCATATATTTT. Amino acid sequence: CASSFQGPNSGNTIYF.

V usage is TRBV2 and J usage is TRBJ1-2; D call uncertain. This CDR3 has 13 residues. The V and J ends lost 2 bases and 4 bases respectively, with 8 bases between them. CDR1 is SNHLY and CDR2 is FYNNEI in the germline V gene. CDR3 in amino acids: CASSEPGSYGYTF. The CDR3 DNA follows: TGTGCCAGCAGTGAACCTGGGAGCTATGGCTACACCTTC.

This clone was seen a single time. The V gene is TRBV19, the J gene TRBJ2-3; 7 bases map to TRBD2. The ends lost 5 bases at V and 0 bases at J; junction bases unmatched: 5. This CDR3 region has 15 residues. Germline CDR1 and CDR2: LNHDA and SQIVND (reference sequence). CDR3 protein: CASSVSGASTDTQYF. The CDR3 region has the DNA TGTGCCAGTAGTGTCAGCGGGGCTAGCACAGATACGCAGTATTTT.

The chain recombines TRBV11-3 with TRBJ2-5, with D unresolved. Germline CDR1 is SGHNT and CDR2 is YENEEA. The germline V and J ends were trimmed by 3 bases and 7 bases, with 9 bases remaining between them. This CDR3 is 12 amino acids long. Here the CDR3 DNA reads TGTGCCAGCAGCTTGAAAGACGGGACCCAGTACTTC. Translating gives CASSLKDGTQYF.

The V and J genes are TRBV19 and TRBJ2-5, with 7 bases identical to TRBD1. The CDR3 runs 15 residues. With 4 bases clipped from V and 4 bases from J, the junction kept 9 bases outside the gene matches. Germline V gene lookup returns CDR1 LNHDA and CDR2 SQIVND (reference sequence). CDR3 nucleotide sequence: TGTGCCAGTAGTACTGCCCGAACAGGGGTAGAGACCCAGTACTTC. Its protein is CASSTARTGVETQYF.

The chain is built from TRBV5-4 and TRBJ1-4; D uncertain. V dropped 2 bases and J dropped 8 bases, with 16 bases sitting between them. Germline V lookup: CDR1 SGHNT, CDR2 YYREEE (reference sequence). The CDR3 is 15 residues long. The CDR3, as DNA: TGTGCCAGCAGCTTTCGCCGGGAAAGAGGCGAAAAACTGTTTTTT. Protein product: CASSFRRERGEKLFF.

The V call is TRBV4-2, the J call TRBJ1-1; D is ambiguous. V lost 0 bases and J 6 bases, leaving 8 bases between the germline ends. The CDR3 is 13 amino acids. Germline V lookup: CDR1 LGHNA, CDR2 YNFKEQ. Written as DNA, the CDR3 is TGTGCCAGCAGCCAAGATCAGGTTTCTGAAGCTTTCTTT. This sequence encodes CASSQDQVSEAFF.

As DNA, the CDR3 is TGTGCCACCAGCAACAAGTGGGATACGCAGTATTTT. Translation: CATSNKWDTQYF. The V gene is TRBV15, the J gene TRBJ2-3; D is uncertain. There are 12 residues in the CDR3. The ends were cut back, 4 bases at V and 6 bases at J, with 8 bases in the middle. From germline, CDR1 is LNHNV and CDR2 YYDKDF (reference sequence).

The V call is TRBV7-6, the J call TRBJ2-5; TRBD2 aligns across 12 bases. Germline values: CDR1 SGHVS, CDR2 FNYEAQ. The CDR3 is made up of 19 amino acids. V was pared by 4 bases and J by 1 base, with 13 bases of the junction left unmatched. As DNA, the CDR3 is TGTGCCAGCAGCTGGACTAGCGGGGCGGTAGGGGGAATCCAAGAGACCCAGTACTTC. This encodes CASSWTSGAVGGIQETQYF.

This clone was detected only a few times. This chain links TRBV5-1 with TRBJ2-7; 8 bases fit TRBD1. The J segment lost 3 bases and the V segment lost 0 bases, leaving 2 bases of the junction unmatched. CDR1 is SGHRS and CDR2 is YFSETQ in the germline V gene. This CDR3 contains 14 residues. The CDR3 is CASSLDGTGYEQYF. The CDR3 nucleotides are TGCGCCAGCAGCTTGGACGGGACAGGCTACGAGCAGTACTTC.

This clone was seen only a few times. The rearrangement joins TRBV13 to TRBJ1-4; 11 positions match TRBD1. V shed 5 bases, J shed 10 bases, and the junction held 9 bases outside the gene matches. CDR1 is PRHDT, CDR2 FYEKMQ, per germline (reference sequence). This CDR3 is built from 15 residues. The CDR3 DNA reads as TGTGCCAGCAGCCGCACGGGACAGGGGGTCCTAAAACTGTTTTTT. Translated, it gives CASSRTGQGVLKLFF. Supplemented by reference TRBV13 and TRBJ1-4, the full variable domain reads AAGVIQSPRHLIKEKRETATLKCYPIPRHDTVYWYQQGPGQDPQFLISFYEKMQSDKGSIPDRFSAQQFSDYHSELNMSSLELGDSALYFCASSRTGQGVLKLFFGSGTQLSVL.